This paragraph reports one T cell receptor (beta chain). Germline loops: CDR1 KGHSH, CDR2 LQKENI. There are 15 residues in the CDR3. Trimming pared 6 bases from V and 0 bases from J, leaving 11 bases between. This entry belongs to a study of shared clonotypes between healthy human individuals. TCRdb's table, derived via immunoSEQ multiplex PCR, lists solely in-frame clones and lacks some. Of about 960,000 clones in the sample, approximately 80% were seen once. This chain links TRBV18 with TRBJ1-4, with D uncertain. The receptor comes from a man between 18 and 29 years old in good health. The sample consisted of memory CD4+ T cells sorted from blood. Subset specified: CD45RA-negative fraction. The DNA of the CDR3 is TGTGCCAGCTCGGCGCAACAAGCAACTAATGAAAAACTGTTTTTT. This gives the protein CASSAQQATNEKLFF.